Listed below are T cell receptor beta chains from one sample, sequenced in a study of T cells after yellow fever vaccination. TCRdb analysed the 5' RACE reads with MiXCR anew, one entry per CDR3 protein. The sample has approximately 350,000 distinct CDR3 sequences; 9.5% to 13% are singletons. The sequencing here drew on PBMCs, taken on the day of the first yellow fever vaccination. The receptor set was obtained from a man between 18 and 35 years old who received the YFV17D yellow fever vaccine. Each CDR3 is given with its conserved first and last residue. Fields, in order: V gene, J gene, clone size, D gene, CDR3 protein, CDR3 DNA. D genes are given only for firm matches. Clone size is not always given. Where it is, it says once, few, many or a class for expanded clones.

v_call: TRBV10-2; j_call: TRBJ1-4; clone_size: many; d_call: .; cdr3_aa: CASSEPAYGEKLFF; cdr3_nt: TGCGCCAGCAGTGAGCCAGCCTATGGTGAAAAACTGTTTTTT
v_call: TRBV7-6; j_call: TRBJ2-3; clone_size: .; d_call: .; cdr3_aa: CASGSGQLSTDTQYF; cdr3_nt: TGTGCCAGCGGATCCGGACAGCTCTCGACAGATACGCAGTATTTT
v_call: TRBV7-3; j_call: TRBJ2-3; clone_size: few; d_call: TRBD2; cdr3_aa: CASSSRGAGGIADTQYF; cdr3_nt: TGTGCCAGCAGCTCTCGAGGAGCGGGGGGAATCGCAGATACGCAGTATTTT
v_call: TRBV6-5; j_call: TRBJ1-1; clone_size: .; d_call: TRBD1; cdr3_aa: CASSYGGTASTEAFF; cdr3_nt: TGTGCCAGCAGTTACGGCGGGACAGCTAGCACTGAAGCTTTCTTT
v_call: TRBV7-9; j_call: TRBJ1-2; clone_size: many; d_call: .; cdr3_aa: CASSLAPEYGYTF; cdr3_nt: TGTGCCAGCAGCTTAGCGCCTGAATATGGCTACACCTTC
v_call: TRBV29-1; j_call: TRBJ2-5; clone_size: .; d_call: .; cdr3_aa: CSVGAAPRMAQYF; cdr3_nt: TGCAGCGTTGGAGCGGCCCCGAGAATGGCCCAGTACTTC
v_call: TRBV27; j_call: TRBJ2-1; clone_size: few; d_call: .; cdr3_aa: CASSSYEATGYNEQFF; cdr3_nt: TGTGCCAGCAGTTCCTACGAAGCAACAGGGTACAATGAGCAGTTCTTC
v_call: TRBV5-3; j_call: TRBJ2-1; clone_size: few; d_call: .; cdr3_aa: CARSSWGDEQFF; cdr3_nt: TGTGCCAGAAGCTCCTGGGGTGATGAGCAGTTCTTC
v_call: TRBV7-2; j_call: TRBJ2-1; clone_size: few; d_call: .; cdr3_aa: CASSPLTRPNNEQFF; cdr3_nt: TGTGCCAGCAGCCCCCTGACTAGACCTAACAATGAGCAGTTCTTC
v_call: TRBV20-1; j_call: TRBJ1-2; clone_size: .; d_call: TRBD1; cdr3_aa: CSARTGTYGYTF; cdr3_nt: TGCAGTGCCAGGACAGGGACCTATGGCTACACCTTC
v_call: TRBV29-1; j_call: TRBJ1-3; clone_size: few; d_call: .; cdr3_aa: CSAKNGGNTIYF; cdr3_nt: TGCAGCGCCAAAAATGGAGGAAACACCATATATTTT
v_call: TRBV24-1; j_call: TRBJ1-5; clone_size: few; d_call: TRBD1; cdr3_aa: CATSKTGQGYQPQHF; cdr3_nt: TGTGCCACCAGCAAGACGGGACAGGGTTATCAGCCCCAGCATTTT
v_call: TRBV20-1; j_call: TRBJ2-2; clone_size: few; d_call: .; cdr3_aa: CSADRRSSLSGELFF; cdr3_nt: TGCAGTGCTGACCGAAGGAGTTCCCTTAGCGGGGAGCTGTTTTTT
v_call: TRBV4-3; j_call: TRBJ1-5; clone_size: .; d_call: .; cdr3_aa: CASSQEYGEPYSNQPKHF; cdr3_nt: TGCGCCAGCAGCCAAGAGTATGGAGAACCTTATAGCAATCAGCCCAAGCATTTT
v_call: TRBV11-2; j_call: TRBJ1-2; clone_size: .; d_call: .; cdr3_aa: CASSLGPYDRSYGYTF; cdr3_nt: TGTGCCAGCAGCTTAGGTCCTTACGACAGGTCCTATGGCTACACCTTC
v_call: TRBV6-2/TRBV6-3; j_call: TRBJ1-5; clone_size: .; d_call: .; cdr3_aa: CASSYSDGGRQPQHF; cdr3_nt: TGTGCCAGCAGTTACTCGGACGGGGGCCGCCAGCCCCAGCATTTT
v_call: TRBV12-3/TRBV12-4; j_call: TRBJ2-1; clone_size: few; d_call: TRBD2; cdr3_aa: CASSVGLAGGEQFF; cdr3_nt: TGTGCCAGCAGCGTGGGACTAGCGGGCGGTGAGCAGTTCTTC
v_call: TRBV9; j_call: TRBJ2-2; clone_size: .; d_call: .; cdr3_aa: CASSPRGADTGELFF; cdr3_nt: TGTGCCAGCAGCCCTCGGGGGGCGGACACCGGGGAGCTGTTTTTT
v_call: TRBV11-3; j_call: TRBJ2-1; clone_size: many; d_call: .; cdr3_aa: CASSLGGGGSHNEQFF; cdr3_nt: TGTGCCAGCAGCCTTGGGGGGGGCGGGAGTCACAATGAGCAGTTCTTC
v_call: TRBV9; j_call: TRBJ1-2; clone_size: few; d_call: TRBD1; cdr3_aa: CASSVGLPGGYGYTF; cdr3_nt: TGTGCCAGCAGCGTAGGACTCCCAGGGGGCTATGGCTACACCTTC
v_call: TRBV7-9; j_call: TRBJ1-3; clone_size: .; d_call: .; cdr3_aa: CASSLGAKNTIYF; cdr3_nt: TGTGCCAGCAGCTTGGGGGCAAAAAACACCATATATTTT
v_call: TRBV5-1; j_call: TRBJ1-5; clone_size: many; d_call: .; cdr3_aa: CASSLSDNQPQHF; cdr3_nt: TGCGCCAGCAGCTTGTCGGACAATCAGCCCCAGCATTTT
v_call: TRBV2; j_call: TRBJ1-5; clone_size: few; d_call: .; cdr3_aa: CASSDPGQRHHQPQHF; cdr3_nt: TGTGCCAGCAGTGATCCCGGACAGCGTCACCATCAGCCCCAGCATTTT
v_call: TRBV5-1; j_call: TRBJ2-6; clone_size: few; d_call: TRBD1; cdr3_aa: CASSDRAPGANVLTF; cdr3_nt: TGCGCCAGCAGCGACAGGGCCCCGGGAGCCAACGTCCTGACTTTC
v_call: TRBV18; j_call: TRBJ1-5; clone_size: few; d_call: .; cdr3_aa: CASSPSPFKPQHF; cdr3_nt: TGTGCCAGCTCACCTAGCCCCTTCAAGCCCCAGCATTTT
v_call: TRBV7-2; j_call: TRBJ2-1; clone_size: few; d_call: .; cdr3_aa: CASSDPGISYNEQFF; cdr3_nt: TGTGCCAGCAGCGACCCCGGGATCTCCTACAATGAGCAGTTCTTC
v_call: TRBV7-8; j_call: TRBJ2-3; clone_size: .; d_call: TRBD2; cdr3_aa: CASSLAGRLAGDTQYF; cdr3_nt: TGTGCCAGCAGCTTAGCGGGAAGACTAGCGGGGGATACGCAGTATTTT
v_call: TRBV7-8; j_call: TRBJ2-3; clone_size: .; d_call: TRBD1; cdr3_aa: CTSSSHRGAGTDTQYF; cdr3_nt: TGTACCAGCAGCTCGCACAGGGGTGCTGGCACAGATACGCAGTATTTT
v_call: TRBV11-2; j_call: TRBJ2-2; clone_size: .; d_call: .; cdr3_aa: CASSTAGGPNTGELFF; cdr3_nt: TGTGCCAGCAGCACCGCCGGCGGACCGAACACCGGGGAGCTGTTTTTT
v_call: TRBV20-1; j_call: TRBJ2-1; clone_size: .; d_call: TRBD2; cdr3_aa: CSESSGGRGDEQFF; cdr3_nt: TGCAGTGAGAGTAGCGGGGGGCGGGGGGATGAGCAGTTCTTC
v_call: TRBV10-2; j_call: TRBJ2-5; clone_size: many; d_call: TRBD1; cdr3_aa: CASSDLQGTQETQYF; cdr3_nt: TGCGCCAGCAGTGATTTACAGGGGACCCAAGAGACCCAGTACTTC
v_call: TRBV6-1; j_call: TRBJ2-3; clone_size: few; d_call: TRBD1; cdr3_aa: CASRQGATSTDTQYF; cdr3_nt: TGTGCCAGCAGACAGGGGGCCACTAGCACAGATACGCAGTATTTT
v_call: TRBV4-1; j_call: TRBJ1-3; clone_size: few; d_call: .; cdr3_aa: CASSTPWGTIYF; cdr3_nt: TGCGCCAGCAGCACGCCTTGGGGCACCATATATTTT
v_call: TRBV20-1; j_call: TRBJ2-1; clone_size: few; d_call: .; cdr3_aa: CSAIGQIYNEQFF; cdr3_nt: TGCAGTGCTATTGGACAGATCTACAATGAGCAGTTCTTC
v_call: TRBV9; j_call: TRBJ2-2; clone_size: few; d_call: .; cdr3_aa: CASSADLRDGELFF; cdr3_nt: TGTGCCAGCAGCGCCGATCTGAGGGACGGGGAGCTGTTTTTT
v_call: TRBV12-3/TRBV12-4; j_call: TRBJ1-6; clone_size: few; d_call: TRBD1; cdr3_aa: CASSLTTGGYNSPLHF; cdr3_nt: TGTGCCAGCAGTTTAACGACAGGGGGTTATAATTCACCCCTCCACTTT
v_call: TRBV18; j_call: TRBJ1-1; clone_size: .; d_call: .; cdr3_aa: CASSPQDISGNTEAFF; cdr3_nt: TGTGCCAGCTCACCGCAGGACATATCAGGAAACACTGAAGCTTTCTTT